The 14 T cell receptor beta chains presented below share a single source sample, sequenced in a study of T cell responses to AZD1222 COVID-19 vaccine. Method: immunoSEQ multiplex PCR; TCRdb's copy keeps in-frame clones and lacks some. The sample lists under 150,000 clones, over 75% occurring once. Sequenced material: peripheral blood, taken on day 0 of AZD1222 vaccination. These receptor sequences come from an adult in good health.

This clone was observed a single time. The genes are TRBV2 and TRBJ1-2; D not certain. Deletions cut 10 bases from V and 4 bases from J, with 16 bases between. This CDR3 is built from 13 residues. CDR1 is SNHLY and CDR2 is FYNNEI in the germline V gene. CDR3 amino acids: CANTQLSPYGYTF. CDR3 bases: TGTGCCAACACTCAACTTTCACCCTATGGCTACACCTTC.

The chain couples TRBV4-3 to TRBJ1-5, with D unresolved. The CDR3 loop spans 15 amino acids. The V gene's germline CDR1 is LGHNA and CDR2 YSLEER. V lost 2 bases and J 1 base, leaving 9 bases between the germline ends. CDR3 amino acids: CASSQWTESNQPQHF. CDR3 bases: TGCGCCAGCAGCCAATGGACGGAGAGCAATCAGCCCCAGCATTTT.

The chain joins TRBV2 to TRBJ1-1, with D maybe TRBD1 (5 bases). CDR1 is SNHLY and CDR2 is FYNNEI in the germline V gene. Trimming pared 6 bases from V and 0 bases from J, leaving 11 bases between. This CDR3 is built from 14 residues. The CDR3 DNA sequence: TGTGCCAGCAGATTAGAGGGGATGAACACTGAAGCTTTCTTT. Encoded protein: CASRLEGMNTEAFF.

This clone was seen only once. The chain uses TRBV5-1 and TRBJ2-3; D ambiguous. Germline V gene sequence: CDR1 SGHRS, CDR2 YFSETQ. The CDR3 has 15 amino acids. V lost 3 bases and J lost 2, with 13 bases in between. CDR3 sequence reads: CASSSQVPSTDTQYF. The CDR3 DNA is TGCGCCAGCAGCTCGCAGGTCCCATCCACAGATACGCAGTATTTT.

The chain employs TRBV27 and TRBJ1-2, with 8 positions matching TRBD1. Germline CDR1 MNHEY, CDR2 SMNVEV (reference sequence). V was pared by 8 bases and J by 7 bases, with 6 bases of the junction left unmatched. The CDR3 loop spans 12 amino acids. DNA of the CDR3: TGTGCCAGCGGCCAGGGGGCTTCTGGCTACACCTTC. As protein: CASGQGASGYTF.

The count of this clone is one. V usage is TRBV7-6 and J usage is TRBJ1-1; maybe TRBD1 (6 bases). Trimming pared 6 bases from V and 2 bases from J, leaving 19 bases between. CDR3 length: 16 residues. The germline V gene has CDR1 SGHVS and CDR2 FNYEAQ. CDR3 amino acids: CASRSGPRGGNTEAFF. DNA for the CDR3: TGTGCCAGCAGGTCCGGCCCCAGGGGTGGAAACACTGAAGCTTTCTTT.

The chain couples TRBV28 to TRBJ1-2; no firm D call. The ends were cut back, 2 bases at V and 2 bases at J, with 6 bases in the middle. In germline, CDR1 is MDHEN, CDR2 SYDVKM. The CDR3 length is 13 residues. CDR3 sequence: CASSLQENYGYTF. The CDR3 DNA reads as TGTGCCAGCAGTTTACAGGAGAACTATGGCTACACCTTC.

The chain links TRBV7-2 to TRBJ2-3, with unresolved D. Trimming cost V 5 bases and J 3 bases, with 9 bases left between them. The V gene's germline CDR1 is SGHTA and CDR2 FQGNSA. The CDR3 extends over 13 amino acids. The CDR3 loop is CASSGIRTDTQYF. CDR3 DNA: TGTGCCAGCAGCGGCATTCGAACAGATACGCAGTATTTT.

The genes are TRBV27 and TRBJ1-1; D gene unclear. The CDR3 runs to 15 residues. Between the trimmed V and J ends, which lost 6 bases and 3 bases, there was a span of 17 bases. Germline V gene data show CDR1 as MNHEY and CDR2 as SMNVEV (reference sequence). The CDR3 loop is CASRAQRVGYTEAFF. The CDR3 DNA sequence: TGTGCCAGCAGGGCACAGAGAGTAGGCTACACTGAAGCTTTCTTT.

The CDR3 bases are TGCAGTGCTAGTGGCCTAGACAGGGACTTAGCGCAGTACTTC. As protein: CSASGLDRDLAQYF. The V gene is TRBV20-1, the J gene TRBJ2-7; perhaps TRBD1 as D (7 bases). Germline values: CDR1 DFQATT, CDR2 SNEGSKA (reference sequence). The CDR3 has 14 amino acids. The germline V and J ends were trimmed by 3 bases and 9 bases, with 21 bases remaining between them.

This clone was seen more than once but under ten times. Written as DNA, the CDR3 is TGTGCCAGCAGCTTGGAACCCGGTCGGTCCTCCTACGAGCAGTACTTC. It codes for CASSLEPGRSSYEQYF. This sequence joins TRBV5-4 and TRBJ2-7; the D is unclear. The V gene's germline CDR1 is SGHNT and CDR2 YYREEE (reference sequence). The CDR3 extends over 16 amino acids. Trimming took 0 bases from V and 0 from J, leaving 13 bases between them.

The CDR3 loop reads CASTNLSGAFF. Written as DNA, the CDR3 is TGTGCCAGCACCAATCTTTCCGGAGCTTTCTTT. This rearrangement joins TRBV6-5 to TRBJ1-1, with D unclear. The CDR3 has 11 amino acids. Trimming took 7 bases from V and 10 from J, leaving 13 bases between them. Germline CDR1 and CDR2: MNHEY and SVGAGI.

The V call is TRBV4-1, the J call TRBJ2-4; tentatively, D is TRBD2 (6 bases). Germline V gene sequence: CDR1 MGHRA, CDR2 YSYEKL. V shed 0 bases and J shed 3 bases, with 12 bases lying between them. The CDR3 totals 16 residues. CDR3 sequence: CASSQEPGDGKNIQYF. The CDR3 coding sequence is TGCGCCAGCAGCCAAGAGCCGGGAGATGGCAAAAACATTCAGTACTTC.

The chain recombines TRBV4-2 with TRBJ1-1; 10 nucleotides agree with TRBD1. The ends lost 1 base at V and 4 bases at J; junction bases unmatched: 3. The CDR3 sequence is 15 residues long. Germline V lookup: CDR1 LGHNA, CDR2 YNFKEQ. Written as DNA, the CDR3 is TGTGCCAGCAGCCAAGCACGGACAGGGGGCACTGAAGCTTTCTTT. This sequence encodes CASSQARTGGTEAFF.